The 13 T cell receptor beta chains reported below all come from one sample, sequenced in a study of blood T cell repertoires in COVID-19. Profiled with immunoSEQ multiplex PCR; TCRdb holds only in-frame clones, not every one. Of tens of thousands of clones listed, approximately 90% were seen once; the top ten hold 5% to 6.5%. The sample taken for sequencing was peripheral blood. The receptors shown here come from a human donor in a cohort sampled during active COVID-19.

The rearrangement links TRBV6-5 to TRBJ2-7, with D tentatively TRBD1 (6 bases). The germline V gene has CDR1 MNHEY and CDR2 SVGAGI. The CDR3 is 15 amino acids. Trimming stripped 5 bases from V and 0 bases from J, with 14 bases between. The CDR3 sequence is CASSPPLGASYEQYF. CDR3 nucleotide sequence: TGTGCCAGCAGTCCTCCCTTGGGGGCCTCCTACGAGCAGTACTTC.

This clone was detected only once. V and J are TRBV5-1 and TRBJ1-2; D might be TRBD1 (6 bases). In germline, CDR1 is SGHRS, CDR2 YFSETQ. The CDR3 has 16 residues. V was pared by 0 bases and J by 5 bases, with 17 bases between. The CDR3 DNA is TGCGCCAGCAGCTTGGCGGGGGGCCCACAAGGGTATGGCTACACCTTC. As protein: CASSLAGGPQGYGYTF. The variable domain in full, with the rest retrieved from reference TRBV5-1 and TRBJ1-2, is KAGVTQTPRYLIKTRGQQVTLSCSPISGHRSVSWYQQTPGQGLQFLFEYFSETQRNKGNFPGRFSGRQFSNSRSEMNVSTLELGDSALYLCASSLAGGPQGYGYTFGSGTRLTVV.

Concerning this clone itself: The sample has other DNA sequences that encode this CDR3 too. The genes are TRBV29-1 and TRBJ2-7; TRBD2 might be the D (5 bases). Trimming took off 6 bases at V and 6 bases at J, with 12 bases between the two ends. CDR1 is SQVTM and CDR2 is ANQGSEA in the germline V gene. This CDR3 region has 11 residues. CDR3 in amino acids: CSVGEGREQYF. The CDR3 coding sequence is TGCAGCGTCGGGGAAGGGCGCGAGCAGTACTTC.

V is TRBV24-1 and J is TRBJ2-2; 11 bases map to TRBD2. Germline lookup yields CDR1 KGHDR and CDR2 SFDVKD. The ends lost 4 bases at V and 3 bases at J; junction bases unmatched: 6. The length of the CDR3 is 17 residues. The CDR3 bases are TGTGCCACCAGTGACCCTAGCGGGGGGCTACACACCGGGGAGCTGTTTTTT. This gives the protein CATSDPSGGLHTGELFF.

The chain carries TRBV29-1 and TRBJ2-3; the D is unclear. The V end was cut by 2 bases, the J end by 2 bases, with 8 bases between. Germline V gene lookup returns CDR1 SQVTM and CDR2 ANQGSEA. The CDR3 is 13 amino acids. The CDR3 loop reads CSVEQVDTDTQYF. The DNA of the CDR3 is TGCAGCGTTGAACAGGTTGACACAGATACGCAGTATTTT.

This sequence joins TRBV7-9 and TRBJ2-6; D not certain. The germline gives CDR1 SEHNR, CDR2 FQNEAQ (reference sequence). Between the trimmed V and J ends, which lost 1 base and 0 bases, there was a span of 4 bases. The CDR3 is 15 amino acids. CDR3: CASSLVGSGANVLTF. For the CDR3, the DNA is TGTGCCAGCAGCTTAGTCGGCTCTGGGGCCAACGTCCTGACTTTC.

The rearrangement joins TRBV6-2 or TRBV6-3 to TRBJ2-7; D is ambiguous. CDR3 length equals 18 residues. In germline, CDR1 is MNHEY, CDR2 SVGEGT. The germline V and J ends were trimmed by 3 bases and 1 base, with 22 bases remaining between them. The CDR3 region has the DNA TGTGCCAGCAGTTATCAACCCCGTCGACACCCTCCTTCCTACGAGCAGTACTTC. Amino acids: CASSYQPRRHPPSYEQYF.

The DNA of the CDR3 is TGCGCCAGCAGCTTGGTTATGGGGGGCGAGCAGTACTTC. Amino acids: CASSLVMGGEQYF. V gene TRBV5-1 combines with J gene TRBJ2-7; D is perhaps TRBD2 (6 bases). The CDR3 covers 13 residues. V lost 0 bases and J 6 bases, leaving 10 bases between the germline ends. CDR1 and CDR2 from the germline V gene are SGHRS and YFSETQ.

The rearrangement joins TRBV10-3 to TRBJ1-2; TRBD1 is a possible D gene (6 bases). CDR1 and CDR2 from the germline V gene are ENHRY and SYGVKD. V gave up 3 bases and J gave up 4 bases, with 12 bases separating them. This CDR3 contains 14 residues. CDR3 sequence: CAISDEGEGYGYTF. CDR3 DNA: TGTGCCATCAGTGATGAGGGGGAGGGCTATGGCTACACCTTC.

V and J are TRBV19 and TRBJ2-5, with 11 nucleotides matching TRBD1. The CDR3 contains 17 residues. J gave up 5 bases and V 6 bases, and 14 bases lay outside the gene matches. CDR1 and CDR2 (germline): LNHDA, SQIVND (reference sequence). CDR3 sequence reads: CASRSRGGQGAVETQYF. The CDR3 coding sequence is TGTGCCAGTAGGTCGCGAGGAGGACAGGGGGCTGTGGAGACCCAGTACTTC.

CDR3 sequence: CASLGQGKEQYF. Here the CDR3 DNA reads TGTGCCTCATTGGGACAGGGGAAAGAGCAGTACTTC. The rearrangement uses TRBV10-3 and TRBJ2-7, with 10 nucleotides matching TRBD1. V lost 11 bases, J lost 7 bases, and 8 bases stayed unmatched. Germline CDR1 ENHRY, CDR2 SYGVKD. This CDR3 is built from 12 residues.

The rearrangement joins TRBV10-3 to TRBJ1-2, with D possibly TRBD1 on 6 matching bases. The V end lost 3 bases, the J end lost 4 bases, and 6 bases lay between the germline ends. CDR1 is ENHRY and CDR2 is SYGVKD in the germline V gene. The CDR3 has 12 residues. CDR3 DNA: TGTGCCATCAGTGACAGGGGCTATGGCTACACCTTC. Translated: CAISDRGYGYTF.

This chain connects TRBV11-2 to TRBJ2-1; 12 bases are shared with TRBD2. Germline CDR1 and CDR2: SGHAT and FQNNGV. The ends lost 1 base at V and 4 bases at J; junction bases unmatched: 5. The CDR3 has 17 residues. CDR3 sequence (DNA): TGTGCCAGCAGCTTAGTGGCTAGCGGGGGGGGGTACAATGAGCAGTTCTTC. Residues: CASSLVASGGGYNEQFF.